This entry lists 10 T cell receptor beta chains sequenced from one sample in a study of T cells after posttransplantation cyclophosphamide. Cyclophosphamide on days +3 and +4 followed busulfan-fludarabine conditioning and a marrow graft. The method was immunoSEQ multiplex PCR; TCRdb's version includes in-frame clones alone and lacks a portion of them. Observed in the sample are some 7,500 clones, none of them singletons. The source material was PBMCs, sampled after allogeneic stem cell transplant with posttransplant cyclophosphamide. The receptors stem from a male patient aged 18-30 years who received an allogeneic stem cell transplant from an unrelated donor, was CMV-positive, and had acute and chronic GVHD. Some T cells could come from the graft donor.

This clone was detected ten times or more. CDR3 residues: CASSLNPGGSYEQYF. CDR3 DNA: TGTGCCAGCAGTCTCAACCCGGGGGGTTCCTACGAGCAGTACTTC. This chain connects TRBV7-9 to TRBJ2-7, with TRBD2 matching 7 bases. The trim removed 6 bases at V and 1 base at J, leaving 9 bases unmatched. The CDR3 loop spans 15 amino acids. The germline CDR1 and CDR2 sequences are SEHNR and FQNEAQ (reference sequence).

Ten or more counts support this clone. The chain carries TRBV19 and TRBJ2-2, with TRBD1 as a possible D gene (6 bases). Germline values: CDR1 LNHDA, CDR2 SQIVND (reference sequence). The CDR3 consists of 16 residues. Trimming pared 4 bases from V and 7 bases from J, leaving 19 bases between. CDR3 nucleotide sequence: TGTGCCAGTAGTACCCCCCGGTGGGGGCCCGTCGGGGAGCTGTTTTTT. It yields the protein CASSTPRWGPVGELFF.

This clone counts as medium-sized (0.01 to 0.1%). The rearrangement uses TRBV5-6 and TRBJ1-4; unclear D gene. Trimming left V 0 bases short and J 4 bases short, with 13 bases between. Looked up from germline, CDR1 is SGHDT and CDR2 is YYEEEE. This CDR3 is built from 16 residues. CDR3 DNA sequence: TGTGCCAGCAGCTTGGCCCCGCAGTTATTTAATGAAAAACTGTTTTTT. Its translation is CASSLAPQLFNEKLFF.

This clone was recorded at least ten times. The V and J genes are TRBV7-9 and TRBJ2-1; tentative D call: TRBD1 (7 bases). Trimming removed 5 bases at V and 5 bases at J, with 16 bases between. The CDR3 loop spans 15 amino acids. Germline V gene lookup returns CDR1 SEHNR and CDR2 FQNEAQ (reference sequence). CDR3 coding DNA: TGTGCCAGCAGCCCCAGGGGGGCCACAAACAATGAGCAGTTCTTC. Amino acid sequence: CASSPRGATNNEQFF.

This clone has a count of ten or more. The genes are TRBV5-6 and TRBJ2-5, with 8 bases fitting TRBD2. This CDR3 contains 11 residues. Per germline, CDR1 SGHDT and CDR2 YYEEEE. V dropped 7 bases and J dropped 4; count of bases not matched to a gene: 0. The CDR3, as DNA: TGTGCCAGCGCGGGAGGAGAGACCCAGTACTTC. As protein: CASAGGETQYF.

This clone was counted at least ten times. The V and J genes are TRBV7-8 and TRBJ2-3; 10 positions agree with TRBD2. The CDR3 is 15 residues long. Germline-derived CDR1 and CDR2 are SGHVS and FQNEAQ. Losses at the gene ends were 5 bases for V and 4 bases for J; bases not matched to a gene: 6. The CDR3 protein is CASSPSGGAADTQYF. The CDR3 bases are TGTGCCAGCAGCCCGAGCGGGGGGGCAGCAGATACGCAGTATTTT.

This clone was seen many times. J is TRBJ1-2 and V is TRBV10-3, with a possible D match to TRBD1 (5 bases). V lost 7 bases to trimming and J lost 2 bases, with 11 bases between them. Germline V gives CDR1 ENHRY, CDR2 SYGVKD. The length of the CDR3 is 13 residues. The CDR3 DNA reads TGTGCCATCACTGCCAAGGGGAACTATGGCTACACCTTC. This encodes CAITAKGNYGYTF.

This clone was observed at least ten times. The V and J genes are TRBV9 and TRBJ2-7; D not certain. This CDR3 spans 14 amino acids. V dropped 0 bases and J dropped 2 bases, with 9 bases sitting between them. CDR1 is SGDLS and CDR2 is YYNGEE in the germline V gene. This CDR3 reads CASSVGTVAYEQYF. In DNA, the CDR3 is TGTGCCAGCAGCGTAGGAACAGTCGCCTACGAGCAGTACTTC.

This clone was seen ten or more times. This CDR3 is CASSVRTSSEQYF. For the CDR3, the DNA is TGTGCCAGCAGCGTCCGGACTAGCTCCGAGCAGTACTTC. The chain combines TRBV9 with TRBJ2-7; 8 bases match TRBD2. With 2 bases clipped from V and 6 bases from J, the junction kept 4 bases outside the gene matches. CDR1 and CDR2 from the germline V gene are SGDLS and YYNGEE. The CDR3 contains 13 residues.

This clone has only a few counts. J is TRBJ1-4 and V is TRBV2; weak D call: TRBD1 (6 bases). The CDR3 is 15 amino acids. Germline V CDR1 and CDR2: SNHLY, FYNNEI. V was pared by 7 bases and J by 3 bases, with 15 bases between. The CDR3 DNA is TGTGCCAGCATCGGCAGGGGCGCATCTAATGAAAAACTGTTTTTT. Its translation is CASIGRGASNEKLFF.